One sample yielded the 19 T cell receptor beta chains listed below, sequenced in a study of T cells in Graves' hyperthyroidism and ophthalmopathy. What was amplified from RNA transcripts were TCR beta CDR3 regions. Researchers ran a first-round RT-PCR on the TCR CDR3 using the HTBI primer set. TCRdb itself ran the multiplex PCR reads through MiXCR, one entry per CDR3 protein. Here the sample spans hundreds of thousands of distinct CDR3 sequences, 12% to 15% being singletons. Sample: blood. The receptors here all came from a woman aged 18-30 years with Graves' hyperthyroidism.

The chain is built from TRBV5-8 and TRBJ2-7, with 8 bases identical to TRBD2. CDR1 and CDR2 from the germline V gene are SGHTS and YDEGEE. J was trimmed by 3 bases and V by 4 bases; bases with no gene match: 3. CDR3 length: 13 residues. The CDR3 spells CASSAGLVYEQYF. The DNA of the CDR3 is TGTGCCAGCAGCGCGGGACTAGTCTACGAGCAGTACTTC.

The V and J genes are TRBV7-9 and TRBJ2-5, with D possibly matching TRBD1 (6 bases). CDR3 size: 11 residues. Trimming stripped 0 bases from V and 13 bases from J, with 9 bases between. Germline CDR1 is SEHNR and CDR2 is FQNEAQ (reference sequence). The CDR3 DNA reads as TGTGCCAGCAGCTTAGCGGGGGCAGTGTACTTC. Amino acid sequence: CASSLAGAVYF.

In this sample, this clonotype turned up many times. The CDR3 here is CAWSVRFGTEAFF. In DNA form, the CDR3 reads TGTGCCTGGAGTGTACGATTTGGCACTGAAGCTTTCTTT. The rearrangement joins TRBV30 to TRBJ1-1; no clear D gene. CDR1 is GTSNPN, CDR2 SVGIG, per germline (reference sequence). Deletions cut 0 bases from V and 4 bases from J, with 9 bases between. The CDR3 has 13 amino acids.

This clonotype showed up many times. V is TRBV27 and J is TRBJ2-1; 9 bases map to TRBD1. Per the germline V gene, CDR1 is MNHEY and CDR2 is SMNVEV (reference sequence). V was pared by 7 bases and J by 9 bases, with 13 bases of the junction left unmatched. The length of the CDR3 is 15 residues. CDR3 residues: CASTLRGTGLVEQFF. The CDR3 coding sequence is TGTGCCAGCACCCTAAGGGGGACAGGGCTGGTTGAGCAGTTCTTC.

At least ten counts were recorded for this clonotype. CDR3 sequence (DNA): TGTGCCAGCAGCCGGGGGACACCAGGGACTAGCGGGCAAGAGACCCAGTACTTC. Amino acids: CASSRGTPGTSGQETQYF. The rearrangement joins TRBV4-2 to TRBJ2-5; TRBD2 agrees at 12 bases. The germline V gene encodes CDR1 LGHNA and CDR2 YNFKEQ. J lost 2 bases, V lost 4 bases, and 11 bases had no gene match. The CDR3 sequence is 18 residues long.

This clonotype was detected a few times. The rearrangement uses TRBV28 and TRBJ1-5, with 9 positions matching TRBD1. CDR1 and CDR2 (germline): MDHEN, SYDVKM. The junction had 5 bases not matched to a gene; V was cut back by 4 bases and J by 16 bases. CDR3 size: 11 residues. The CDR3 DNA sequence: TGTGCCAGCAGTTACAGGGGGCTAGGTCATTTT. Residues: CASSYRGLGHF.

This clonotype was counted at least ten times. The chain couples TRBV6-1 to TRBJ2-7, with unresolved D. Germline V lookup: CDR1 MNHNS, CDR2 SASEGT. The CDR3 spans 17 residues. Trimming cost V 5 bases and J 2 bases, with 22 bases left between them. The CDR3 region has the DNA TGTGCCAGCAGTTCAAATGAGTACGGTTTCAGGACCTACGAGCAGTACTTC. Translated: CASSSNEYGFRTYEQYF.

This clonotype turned up a few times. J is TRBJ2-3 and V is TRBV30; 13 bases match TRBD2. With 4 bases clipped from V and 4 bases from J, the junction kept 11 bases outside the gene matches. This CDR3 has 17 amino acids. Per germline, CDR1 GTSNPN and CDR2 SVGIG (reference sequence). CDR3 sequence reads: CAWNGWRTSGRPDTQYF. CDR3 coding DNA: TGTGCCTGGAATGGGTGGCGGACTAGCGGGAGACCAGATACGCAGTATTTT.

This clonotype was detected many times. The V call is TRBV11-1, the J call TRBJ2-1, with TRBD2 matching 10 bases. The germline V gene encodes CDR1 SGHAT and CDR2 FQDESV (reference sequence). This CDR3 has 15 amino acids. The trim removed 5 bases at V and 7 bases at J, leaving 8 bases unmatched. The DNA of the CDR3 is TGTGCCAGCAGCCGCGGACTAGCGGCATTTAATGAGCAGTTCTTC. Amino acids: CASSRGLAAFNEQFF. The entire variable domain, with the rest obtained from reference TRBV11-1 and TRBJ2-1, is as follows: EAEVAQSPRYKITEKSQAVAFWCDPISGHATLYWYRQILGQGPELLVQFQDESVVDDSQLPKDRFSAERLKGVDSTLKIQPAELGDSAMYLCASSRGLAAFNEQFFGPGTRLTVL.

Concerning this clonotype: A read error may account for a junction end that differs from germline. The chain recombines TRBV6-1 with TRBJ1-5; D is uncertain. The CDR3 is 12 amino acids. The V gene's germline CDR1 is MNHNS and CDR2 SASEGT. The CDR3 spells CASRPTNHPQHF. Written as DNA, the CDR3 is TGTGCCAGCAGGCCAACAAATCATCCCCAGCATTTT.

This clonotype occurred a few times. V usage is TRBV4-2 and J usage is TRBJ2-4, with D perhaps TRBD2 (6 bases). Germline CDR1 reads LGHNA; CDR2 reads YNFKEQ. CDR3 length equals 17 residues. The V and J ends lost 1 base and 1 base respectively, with 14 bases between them. CDR3 sequence (DNA): TGTGCCAGCAGCCAAGTTTTAGCGAGCGGGGCCAAAAACATTCAGTACTTC. Amino acids: CASSQVLASGAKNIQYF.

The V call is TRBV20-1, the J call TRBJ2-1; D gene unclear. Trimming took off 5 bases at V and 12 bases at J, with 11 bases between the two ends. In germline, CDR1 is DFQATT, CDR2 SNEGSKA (reference sequence). The CDR3 runs to 10 residues. In DNA, the CDR3 is TGCAGTGCTGGAGTAGACCGGCAGTTCTTC. It is translated as CSAGVDRQFF.

This clonotype was detected ten times or more. This rearrangement joins TRBV5-1 to TRBJ2-7, with TRBD2 as a possible D gene (6 bases). CDR1 SGHRS and CDR2 YFSETQ come from the germline V gene. This CDR3 spans 14 amino acids. The V end lost 5 bases, the J end lost 5 bases, and 17 bases lay between the germline ends. CDR3 sequence reads: CASRLEGLGNEQYF. CDR3 nucleotides: TGCGCCAGCAGGCTGGAGGGCCTGGGTAACGAGCAGTACTTC.

This clonotype was seen a single time. The chain couples TRBV2 to TRBJ2-1, with 11 bases that match TRBD2. Germline values: CDR1 SNHLY, CDR2 FYNNEI. The CDR3 runs 15 residues. The J segment lost 6 bases and the V segment lost 1 base, leaving 2 bases of the junction unmatched. DNA of the CDR3: TGTGCCAGCAGTGAAGATCTAGCGGGAGGCAATGAGCAGTTCTTC. Residues: CASSEDLAGGNEQFF.

Remarks on this clonotype: At one end, the junction sequence differs from germline, possibly due to a read error. CDR3 amino acids: CTSSFGQSNQPQHF. For the CDR3, the DNA is TGTACCAGCAGCTTTGGACAGAGCAATCAGCCCCAGCATTTT. The V gene is TRBV6-1, the J gene TRBJ1-5; a possible D gene is TRBD1 (6 bases). CDR1 is MNHNS and CDR2 is SASEGT in the germline V gene. This CDR3 has 14 amino acids.

This clonotype was seen repeatedly, ten times or more. This chain connects TRBV29-1 to TRBJ1-1; D gene unclear. Trimming removed 4 bases at V and 1 base at J, with 7 bases between. CDR3 size: 12 residues. CDR1 is SQVTM, CDR2 ANQGSEA, per germline. The CDR3 DNA reads as TGCAGCGTTGGTGGAGGGAACACTGAAGCTTTCTTT. Residues: CSVGGGNTEAFF.

The sample holds a few counts of this clonotype. The chain has TRBV12-3 or TRBV12-4 and TRBJ1-4; D may be TRBD1 (5 bases). Trimming removed 5 bases at V and 2 bases at J, with 12 bases between. The CDR3 sequence is 15 residues long. This CDR3 is CASSLWGVTNEKLFF. CDR3 nucleotides: TGTGCCAGCAGTCTCTGGGGGGTTACTAATGAAAAACTGTTTTTT.

This clonotype showed up many times. The chain has TRBV7-2 and TRBJ2-1; 7 bases match TRBD2. The V segment lost 0 bases and the J segment 4 bases; nucleotides outside the gene matches: 9. The CDR3 length is 17 residues. The germline CDR1 and CDR2 sequences are SGHTA and FQGNSA. CDR3 residues: CASSLAFQIAGYNEQFF. CDR3 bases: TGTGCCAGCAGCTTAGCGTTCCAAATAGCGGGTTACAATGAGCAGTTCTTC.

The genes are TRBV7-9 and TRBJ2-7; 7 bases fit TRBD2. CDR3 size: 15 residues. Looked up from germline, CDR1 is SEHNR and CDR2 is FQNEAQ (reference sequence). V lost 3 bases, J lost 0 bases, and 5 bases stayed unmatched. This chain's CDR3 is CASSLVRDYSYEQYF. The CDR3 bases are TGTGCCAGCAGCTTGGTAAGGGACTACTCCTACGAGCAGTACTTC.